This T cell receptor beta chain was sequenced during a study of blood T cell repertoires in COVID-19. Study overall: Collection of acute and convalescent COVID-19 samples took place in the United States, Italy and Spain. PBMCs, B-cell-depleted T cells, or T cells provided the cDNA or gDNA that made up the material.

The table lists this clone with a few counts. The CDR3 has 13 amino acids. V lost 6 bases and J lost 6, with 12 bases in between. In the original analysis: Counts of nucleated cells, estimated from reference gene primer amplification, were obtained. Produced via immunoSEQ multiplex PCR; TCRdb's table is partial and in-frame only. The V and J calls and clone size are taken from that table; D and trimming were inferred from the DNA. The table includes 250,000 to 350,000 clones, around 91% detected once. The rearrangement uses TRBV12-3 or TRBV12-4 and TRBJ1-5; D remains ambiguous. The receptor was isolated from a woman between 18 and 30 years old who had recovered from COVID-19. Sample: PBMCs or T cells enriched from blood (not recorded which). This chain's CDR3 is CASRNESGQPQHF. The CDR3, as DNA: TGTGCCAGCAGGAATGAGAGTGGTCAGCCCCAGCATTTT.